Listed below are T cell receptor beta chains from one sample, sequenced in a study of Ad26.COV2.S vaccination and SARS-CoV-2 variants. Some clones are missing from TCRdb's copy, which holds only in-frame ones; the method was immunoSEQ multiplex PCR. This sample carries some 460,000 clones, 80% to 90% of them seen once, and the ten largest clones take under 2%. Sequencing used peripheral blood, obtained in a trial of Ad26.COV2.S vaccine versus placebo. Every receptor here comes from a person between 18 and 59 years old who received the Ad26.COV2.S COVID-19 vaccine or a placebo. Both conserved end residues are part of each CDR3. The D gene is left open where the match is weak. For some rows the clone size is stated as once, few or many, or as a class when expanded; others skip it.

>TRBJ1-2|TRBV9|.|.
TGTGCCAGCAGCCCGGGGGGCGGCAGTTATGGCTACACCTTC
CASSPGGGSYGYTF
>TRBJ2-5|TRBV18|TRBD1|.
TGTGCCAGCTCACCGGACAGGGCTCAAGAGACCCAGTACTTC
CASSPDRAQETQYF
>TRBJ2-1|TRBV18|TRBD2|.
TGTGCCAGCTCACCCCCGGGAGGGCCGATCTACAATGAGCAGTTCTTC
CASSPPGGPIYNEQFF
>TRBJ2-1|TRBV28|.|.
TGTGCCAGCCTGAGCGGTAGCTTCAATGAGCAGTTCTTC
CASLSGSFNEQFF
>TRBJ2-3|TRBV11-1|.|.
TGTGCCAGCAGCCCAGGGATCTCCACAGATACGCAGTATTTT
CASSPGISTDTQYF
>TRBJ1-6|TRBV28|.|.
TGTGCCAGCAGGGACCTGGAATCACCCCTCCACTTT
CASRDLESPLHF
>TRBJ2-7|TRBV6-1|.|.
TGTGCCAGCAGTGAGGTATCTAGCGTGACCTACGAGCAGTACTTC
CASSEVSSVTYEQYF
>TRBJ1-6|TRBV4-3|.|.
TGCGCCAGCAGCCAAGATTTCCCAGGGGCGGAATCACCCCTCCACTTT
CASSQDFPGAESPLHF
>TRBJ2-7|TRBV5-6|TRBD1|.
TGTGCCAGCAGCTCGACAGGGGCTCACGAGCAGTACTTC
CASSSTGAHEQYF
>TRBJ2-7|TRBV12-3/TRBV12-4|.|.
TGTGCCAGCAGTTTAGGCGCCGGCGAGCAGTACTTC
CASSLGAGEQYF
>TRBJ2-5|TRBV7-8|.|.
TGTGCCAGCAGCTTAGACCCGAACCTACTGGGGGAGACCCAGTACTTC
CASSLDPNLLGETQYF
>TRBJ1-1|TRBV14|.|.
TGTGCCAGCAGCCAAGATTGGGGGAGATTGAACACTGAAGCTTTCTTT
CASSQDWGRLNTEAFF
>TRBJ1-6|TRBV27|.|once
TGTGCCAGCAGTCTCAGGGACGGGGGGAATTCACCCCTCCACTTT
CASSLRDGGNSPLHF
>TRBJ2-3|TRBV4-1|.|once
TGCGCCAGCAGCCAAGAGGTGATTTATAGCACAGATACGCAGTATTTT
CASSQEVIYSTDTQYF
>TRBJ1-5|TRBV6-6|TRBD1|.
TGTGCCGGACAGGGGGCTGGCAATCAGCCCCAGCATTTT
CAGQGAGNQPQHF
>TRBJ1-2|TRBV5-4|.|.
TGTGCCAGCAGCTCCCTCGGACAGAGGAGGGCTGGCTACACCTTC
CASSSLGQRRAGYTF
>TRBJ2-7|TRBV28|.|.
TGTGCCAGCAGTCCCCAAGCGTACGAGCAGTACTTC
CASSPQAYEQYF
>TRBJ2-1|TRBV5-1|TRBD2|.
TGCGCCAGCAGCCCTAGCGGGGGGCAGTACAATGAGCAGTTCTTC
CASSPSGGQYNEQFF
>TRBJ2-5|TRBV7-2|.|.
TGTGCCAGCAGCTTAGTGGCGACTAGTGCGGAGACCCAGTACTTC
CASSLVATSAETQYF
>TRBJ2-7|TRBV2|.|few
TGTGCCAGCATCCCCTCGCAGCTCCAATACGAGCAGTACTTC
CASIPSQLQYEQYF
>TRBJ2-3|TRBV28|.|.
TGTGCCAGCAGTTTAGCCGTAGCCTTCACAGATACGCAGTATTTT
CASSLAVAFTDTQYF
>TRBJ1-4|TRBV7-9|.|.
TGTGCCAGCAGCCTACGAGAGGGAAAGGCAAGTAATGAAAAACTGTTTTTT
CASSLREGKASNEKLFF
>TRBJ1-2|TRBV7-9|TRBD1|.
TGTGCCAGCAGCTCCCGGGACAGGTCGAGGGGCTACACCTTC
CASSSRDRSRGYTF
>TRBJ2-4|TRBV6-5|TRBD2|once
TGTGCCAGCAGTTACGGCGGGAGTGGGGCCAAAAACATTCAGTACTTC
CASSYGGSGAKNIQYF
>TRBJ2-2|TRBV5-1|.|.
TGCGCCAGCAGCTTCGGCGAGTCCGGGGAGCTGTTTTTT
CASSFGESGELFF
>TRBJ1-2|TRBV15|.|.
TGTGCCACCAGCCGGGGGGGTAACTATGGCTACACCTTC
CATSRGGNYGYTF
>TRBJ2-1|TRBV7-9|.|.
TGTGCCAGCAGCCCACCTACGGCAGGGGACCATGAGCAGTTCTTC
CASSPPTAGDHEQFF
>TRBJ2-1|TRBV29-1|TRBD2|.
TGCAGCGTTGGCCCCCTAACCGGGACTAGCGGGAACCGTGAGCAGTTCTTC
CSVGPLTGTSGNREQFF
>TRBJ1-2|TRBV6-5|.|.
TGTGCCAGCAGAGGGGACACGGCTAACTATGGCTACACCTTC
CASRGDTANYGYTF
>TRBJ1-6|TRBV2|TRBD1|.
TGTGCCAGCAGTGATAGGGCAGGGGGCTATCGTTCACCCCTCCACTTT
CASSDRAGGYRSPLHF
>TRBJ2-5|TRBV19|.|once
TGTGCCAGTAGTACGAGGGGACAAGAGACCCAGTACTTC
CASSTRGQETQYF
>TRBJ2-5|TRBV11-2|.|.
TGTGCCAGCAGCTTAGCGGAGACCCAGTACTTC
CASSLAETQYF
>TRBJ2-3|TRBV14|.|.
TGTGCCAGCAGCCAAGATCTTTTAGCCTGGGTCGATACGCAGTATTTT
CASSQDLLAWVDTQYF
>TRBJ1-1|TRBV28|.|.
TGTGCCAGCAGTTTATATTGGGGCCAGGGAGGCTATGCGGACACTGAAGCTTTCTTT
CASSLYWGQGGYADTEAFF
>TRBJ2-3|TRBV12-3/TRBV12-4|.|.
TGTGCCAGCAGTTTCGGCACAGATACGCAGTATTTT
CASSFGTDTQYF
>TRBJ1-2|TRBV5-1|.|.
TGCGCCAGCAGCTTGGAGGCAGCTGCTAACTATGGCTACACCTTC
CASSLEAAANYGYTF
>TRBJ2-5|TRBV3-1/TRBV3-2|.|.
TGTGCCAGCAGCCAAGGGCGGGAGACCCAGTACTTC
CASSQGRETQYF
>TRBJ1-2|TRBV15|.|.
TGTGCCACCAGCAGGTTGGTGGGGGCGGATTATGGCTACACCTTC
CATSRLVGADYGYTF
>TRBJ1-5|TRBV3-1/TRBV3-2|TRBD1|few
TGTGCCAGCAGTCGGACAGGGCGGGAGCCCCAGCATTTT
CASSRTGREPQHF
>TRBJ1-4|TRBV19|TRBD1|.
TGTGCCAGTAGTATAAGGAGGGGGCAGAATAATGAAAAACTGTTTTTT
CASSIRRGQNNEKLFF
>TRBJ2-2|TRBV3-1/TRBV3-2|.|few
TGTGCCAGCAGCCAGATCGTTGGTAGCACCGGGGAGCTGTTTTTT
CASSQIVGSTGELFF
>TRBJ2-3|TRBV7-3|TRBD1|.
TGTGCCAGCAGACAGGGGGCCGGAGATACGCAGTATTTT
CASRQGAGDTQYF
>TRBJ2-7|TRBV5-4|.|.
TGTGCCAGCAGACCAGACAACTCCTACGAGCAGTACTTC
CASRPDNSYEQYF
>TRBJ2-1|TRBV12-5|TRBD2|.
TGTGCTAGTGGTCCGACTAGCGGGAGCGATGAGCAGTTCTTC
CASGPTSGSDEQFF
>TRBJ2-7|TRBV7-8|.|.
TGTGCCAGCAGCTTTACATCCTACGAGCAGTACTTC
CASSFTSYEQYF